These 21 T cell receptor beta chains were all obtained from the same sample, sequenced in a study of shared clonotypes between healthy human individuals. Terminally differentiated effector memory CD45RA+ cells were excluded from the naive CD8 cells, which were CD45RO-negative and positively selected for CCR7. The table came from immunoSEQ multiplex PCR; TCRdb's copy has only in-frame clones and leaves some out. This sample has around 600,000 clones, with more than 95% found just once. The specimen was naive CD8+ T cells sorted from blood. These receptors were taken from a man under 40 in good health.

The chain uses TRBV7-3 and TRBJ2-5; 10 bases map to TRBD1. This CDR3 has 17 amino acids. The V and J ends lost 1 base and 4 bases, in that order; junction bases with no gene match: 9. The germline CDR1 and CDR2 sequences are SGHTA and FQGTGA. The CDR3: CASSLIGDRGDLETQYF. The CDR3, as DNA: TGTGCCAGCAGCTTAATTGGGGACAGGGGTGACTTAGAGACCCAGTACTTC.

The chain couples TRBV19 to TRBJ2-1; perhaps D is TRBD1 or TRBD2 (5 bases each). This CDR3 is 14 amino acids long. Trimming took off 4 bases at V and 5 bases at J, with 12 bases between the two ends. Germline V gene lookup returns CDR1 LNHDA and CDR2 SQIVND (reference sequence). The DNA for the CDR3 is TGTGCCAGTAGTACGCCGGGACGCGACAATGAGCAGTTCTTC. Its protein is CASSTPGRDNEQFF. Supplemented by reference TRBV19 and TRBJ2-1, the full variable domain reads DGGITQSPKYLFRKEGQNVTLSCEQNLNHDAMYWYRQDPGQGLRLIYYSQIVNDFQKGDIAEGYSVSREKKESFPLTVTSAQKNPTAFYLCASSTPGRDNEQFFGPGTRLTVL.

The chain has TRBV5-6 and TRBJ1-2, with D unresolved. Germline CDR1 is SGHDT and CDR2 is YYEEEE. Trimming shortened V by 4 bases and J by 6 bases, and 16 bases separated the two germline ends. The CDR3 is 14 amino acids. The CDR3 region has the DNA TGTGCCAGCAGCCTGCTCAGGTCCCAGAATGGCTACACCTTC. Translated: CASSLLRSQNGYTF. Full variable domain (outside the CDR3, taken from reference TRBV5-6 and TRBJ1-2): DAGVTQSPTHLIKTRGQQVTLRCSPKSGHDTVSWYQQALGQGPQFIFQYYEEEERQRGNFPDRFSGHQFPNYSSELNVNALLLGDSALYLCASSLLRSQNGYTFGSGTRLTVV.

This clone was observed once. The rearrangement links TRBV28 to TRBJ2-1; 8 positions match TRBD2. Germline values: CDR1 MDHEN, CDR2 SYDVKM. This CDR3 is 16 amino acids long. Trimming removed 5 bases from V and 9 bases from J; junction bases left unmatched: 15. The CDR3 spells CASSVPPDWTSPEQFF. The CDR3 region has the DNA TGTGCCAGCAGTGTCCCCCCCGATTGGACTAGCCCTGAGCAGTTCTTC.

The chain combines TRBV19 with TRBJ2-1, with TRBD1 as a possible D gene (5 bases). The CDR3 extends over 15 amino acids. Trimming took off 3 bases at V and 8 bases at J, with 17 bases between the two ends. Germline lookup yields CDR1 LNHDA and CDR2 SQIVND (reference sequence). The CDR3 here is CASSITGASIYEQFF. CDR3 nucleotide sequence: TGTGCCAGTAGTATCACAGGAGCGTCAATCTATGAGCAGTTCTTC. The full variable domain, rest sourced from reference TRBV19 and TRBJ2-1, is DGGITQSPKYLFRKEGQNVTLSCEQNLNHDAMYWYRQDPGQGLRLIYYSQIVNDFQKGDIAEGYSVSREKKESFPLTVTSAQKNPTAFYLCASSITGASIYEQFFGPGTRLTVL.

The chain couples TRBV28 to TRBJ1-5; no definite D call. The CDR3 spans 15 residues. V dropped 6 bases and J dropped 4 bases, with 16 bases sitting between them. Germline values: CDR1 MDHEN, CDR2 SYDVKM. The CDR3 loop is CASRTDGYGNQPQHF. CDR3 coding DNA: TGTGCCAGCAGAACGGATGGTTACGGTAATCAGCCCCAGCATTTT.

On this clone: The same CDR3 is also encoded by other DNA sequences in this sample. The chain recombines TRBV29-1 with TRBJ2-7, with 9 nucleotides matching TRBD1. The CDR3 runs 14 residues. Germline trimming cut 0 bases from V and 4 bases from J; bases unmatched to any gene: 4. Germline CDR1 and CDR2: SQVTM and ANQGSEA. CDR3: CSVEDPGQGYEQYF. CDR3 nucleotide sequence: TGCAGCGTTGAAGACCCGGGACAGGGATACGAGCAGTACTTC.

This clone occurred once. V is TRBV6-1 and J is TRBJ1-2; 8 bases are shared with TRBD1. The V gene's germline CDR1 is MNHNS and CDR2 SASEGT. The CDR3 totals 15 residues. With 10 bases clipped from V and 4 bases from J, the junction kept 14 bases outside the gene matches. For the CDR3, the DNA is TGTGCCACCCCAAACCCGACAGGGGTTTTCTATGGCTACACCTTC. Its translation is CATPNPTGVFYGYTF.

The CDR3 loop reads CAISESLGHPNTEAFF. In DNA form, the CDR3 reads TGTGCCATCAGTGAGTCGTTAGGCCACCCTAACACTGAAGCTTTCTTT. The V and J genes are TRBV10-3 and TRBJ1-1; unclear D gene. CDR1 and CDR2 (germline): ENHRY, SYGVKD. Trimming pared 0 bases from V and 2 bases from J, leaving 13 bases between. The CDR3 totals 16 residues.

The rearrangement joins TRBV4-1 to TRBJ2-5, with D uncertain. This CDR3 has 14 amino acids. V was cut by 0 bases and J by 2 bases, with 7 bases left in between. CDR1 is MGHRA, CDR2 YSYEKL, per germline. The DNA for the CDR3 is TGCGCCAGCAGCCAAGAGGCCGATCAAGAGACCCAGTACTTC. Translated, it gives CASSQEADQETQYF.

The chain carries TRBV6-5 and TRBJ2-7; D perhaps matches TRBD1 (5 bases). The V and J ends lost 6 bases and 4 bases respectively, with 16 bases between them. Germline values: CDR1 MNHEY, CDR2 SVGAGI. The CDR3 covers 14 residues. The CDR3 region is CASRTPGRVYEQYF. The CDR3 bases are TGTGCCAGCAGGACCCCGGGCAGGGTATACGAGCAGTACTTC.

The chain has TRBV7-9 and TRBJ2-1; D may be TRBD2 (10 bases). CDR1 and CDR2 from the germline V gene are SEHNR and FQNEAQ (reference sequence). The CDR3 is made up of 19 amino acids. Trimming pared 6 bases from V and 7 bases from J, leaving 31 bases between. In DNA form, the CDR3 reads TGTGCCAGCAGTGACAGGGGGAGGGGGCTAGCGGGAGATCGGAATGAGCAGTTCTTC. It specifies CASSDRGRGLAGDRNEQFF.

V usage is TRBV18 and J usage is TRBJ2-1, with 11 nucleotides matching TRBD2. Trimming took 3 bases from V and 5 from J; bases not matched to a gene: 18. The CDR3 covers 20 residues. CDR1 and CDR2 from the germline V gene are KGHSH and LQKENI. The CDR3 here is CASSPYSGTSGRRRNNEQFF. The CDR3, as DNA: TGTGCCAGCTCACCTTATTCCGGGACTAGCGGACGCCGACGTAACAATGAGCAGTTCTTC.

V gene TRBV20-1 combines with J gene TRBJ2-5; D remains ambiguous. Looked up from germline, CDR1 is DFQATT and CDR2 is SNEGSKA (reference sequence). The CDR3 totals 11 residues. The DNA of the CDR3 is TGCAGCGGACGCTTCCAAGAGACCCAGTACTTC. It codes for CSGRFQETQYF.

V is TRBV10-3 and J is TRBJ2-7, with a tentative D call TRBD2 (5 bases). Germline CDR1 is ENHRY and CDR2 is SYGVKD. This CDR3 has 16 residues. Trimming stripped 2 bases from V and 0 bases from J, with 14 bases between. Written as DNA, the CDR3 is TGTGCCATCAGTGAGCCCCAGTTAGGGAGCTCCTACGAGCAGTACTTC. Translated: CAISEPQLGSSYEQYF.

The CDR3 nucleotides are TGTGCCAGCAGCTTAGCTGGGGGTGAGGGGACCCAGTACTTC. Translated: CASSLAGGEGTQYF. V usage is TRBV7-6 and J usage is TRBJ2-5; D is possibly TRBD1 or TRBD2 (5 bases each). Germline-derived CDR1 and CDR2 are SGHVS and FNYEAQ. The CDR3 runs 14 residues. V was clipped by 0 bases and J by 7 bases, with 12 bases between them.

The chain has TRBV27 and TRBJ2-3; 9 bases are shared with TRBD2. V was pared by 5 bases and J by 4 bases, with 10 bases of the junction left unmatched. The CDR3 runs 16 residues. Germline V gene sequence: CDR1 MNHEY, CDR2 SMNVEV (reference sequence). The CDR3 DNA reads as TGTGCCAGCAGTACAAGGACTAGCGTCTTCCCAGATACGCAGTATTTT. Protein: CASSTRTSVFPDTQYF.

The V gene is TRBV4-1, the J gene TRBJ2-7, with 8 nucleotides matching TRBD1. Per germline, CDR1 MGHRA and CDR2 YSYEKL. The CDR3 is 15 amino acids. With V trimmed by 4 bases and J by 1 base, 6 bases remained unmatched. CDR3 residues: CASSPRQGSSYEQYF. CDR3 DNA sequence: TGCGCCAGCAGCCCTCGACAGGGGTCTTCCTACGAGCAGTACTTC.

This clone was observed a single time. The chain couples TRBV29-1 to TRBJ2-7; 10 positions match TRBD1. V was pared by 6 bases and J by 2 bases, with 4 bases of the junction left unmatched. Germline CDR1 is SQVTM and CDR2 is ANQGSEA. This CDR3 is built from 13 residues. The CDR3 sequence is CSVTGGSTYEQYF. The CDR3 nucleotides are TGCAGCGTGACAGGGGGCTCAACCTACGAGCAGTACTTC.

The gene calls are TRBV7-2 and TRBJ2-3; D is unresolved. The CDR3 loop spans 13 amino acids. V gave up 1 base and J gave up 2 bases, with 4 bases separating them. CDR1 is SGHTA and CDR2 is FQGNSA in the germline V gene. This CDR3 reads CASSLELTDTQYF. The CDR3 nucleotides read TGTGCCAGCAGCTTAGAGCTCACAGATACGCAGTATTTT. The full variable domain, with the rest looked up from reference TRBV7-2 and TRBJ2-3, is GAGVSQSPSNKVTEKGKDVELRCDPISGHTALYWYRQSLGQGLEFLIYFQGNSAPDKSGLPSDRFSAERTGGSVSTLTIQRTQQEDSAVYLCASSLELTDTQYFGPGTRLTVL.

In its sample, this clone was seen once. The DNA of the CDR3 is TGTGCCAGTAGTATAGGGGCGGGAGGCTCCTACAATGAGCAGTTCTTC. Its protein is CASSIGAGGSYNEQFF. The V and J genes are TRBV19 and TRBJ2-1, with 8 bases aligning to TRBD2. V lost 1 base and J lost 0; bases outside the gene matches: 2. The length of the CDR3 is 16 residues. The germline gives CDR1 LNHDA, CDR2 SQIVND (reference sequence).